Described below is a single T cell receptor (beta chain) sequence and its context. The sample is drawn from a study of CD8+CD57+ T cells in acquired aplastic anemia. Patients included in sequencing had previously demonstrated CD8+CD57+ cell expansion by flow cytometry. Trimming shortened V by 6 bases and J by 2 bases, and 19 bases separated the two germline ends. This CDR3 has 15 amino acids. The germline V gene has CDR1 DFQATT and CDR2 SNEGSKA (reference sequence). CDR3 and TCR beta VDJ profiling relied on a genomic DNA template. TCRdb reprocessed the reads via MiXCR and lists one record per CDR3 protein. The data contain about 180,000 distinct CDR3 sequences, around 50% of them singletons.

The receptor comes from a human donor with aplastic anemia. Sequencing was carried out using sorted CD4+, CD8+, or CD8+CD57+ T cells (not recorded which) from PBMCs. The rearrangement joins TRBV20-1 to TRBJ1-2; maybe TRBD1 (5 bases). The CDR3 sequence is CSASSYGTRNYGYTF. In nucleotides, the CDR3 is TGCAGTGCCAGCAGTTACGGGACGCGGAACTATGGCTACACCTTC.